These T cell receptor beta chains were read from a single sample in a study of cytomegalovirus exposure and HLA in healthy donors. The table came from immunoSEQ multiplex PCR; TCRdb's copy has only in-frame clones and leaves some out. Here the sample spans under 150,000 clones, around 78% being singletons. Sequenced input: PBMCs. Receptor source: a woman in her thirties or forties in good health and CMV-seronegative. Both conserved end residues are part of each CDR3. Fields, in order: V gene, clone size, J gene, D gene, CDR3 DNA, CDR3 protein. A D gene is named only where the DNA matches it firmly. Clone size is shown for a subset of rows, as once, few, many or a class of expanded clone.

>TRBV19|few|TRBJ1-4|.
TGTGCCAGTAGTAGACGACAGCTGGGTTATGAAAAACTGTTTTTT
CASSRRQLGYEKLFF
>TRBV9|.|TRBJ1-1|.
TGTGCCAGCAGCGTAGGGCCAGGGGAAGTGACCACTGAAGCTTTCTTT
CASSVGPGEVTTEAFF
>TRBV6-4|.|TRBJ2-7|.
TGTGCCAGCAGTGACCCCAACGGTAACAGCTCCTACGAGCAGTACTTC
CASSDPNGNSSYEQYF
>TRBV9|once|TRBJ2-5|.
TGTGCCAGCGGACGAGGGATGAGGGAGACCCAGTACTTC
CASGRGMRETQYF
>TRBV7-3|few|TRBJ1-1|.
TGTGCCAGCAGCTCCGATGGGAGTACTGAAGCTTTCTTT
CASSSDGSTEAFF
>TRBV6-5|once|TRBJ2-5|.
TGTGCCAGCAGTTACTCGTGGACAGCCCTACGAGAGACCCAGTACTTC
CASSYSWTALRETQYF
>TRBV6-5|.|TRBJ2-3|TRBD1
TGTGCCAGCAGTCGACAGGGGGCGCGGGGAGATACGCAGTATTTT
CASSRQGARGDTQYF
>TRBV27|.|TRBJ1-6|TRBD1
TGTGCCAGCAGTTTAACCCCGGACAGGGGAGTTTCACCCCTCCACTTT
CASSLTPDRGVSPLHF
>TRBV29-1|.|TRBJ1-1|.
TGCAGCGTTGCAAGGGGAGGAAGCACTGAAGCTTTCTTT
CSVARGGSTEAFF
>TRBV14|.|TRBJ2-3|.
TGTGCCAGCAGCCAATTGGGGCGAGATACGCAGTATTTT
CASSQLGRDTQYF
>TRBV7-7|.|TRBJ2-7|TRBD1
TGTGCCAGCAGCCCAGACAGGGTTTCGTACGAGCAGTACTTC
CASSPDRVSYEQYF
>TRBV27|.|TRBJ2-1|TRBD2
TGTGCCAGCAGTTTGAATTGGGGGGGGAGCTCCTACAATGAGCAGTTCTTC
CASSLNWGGSSYNEQFF
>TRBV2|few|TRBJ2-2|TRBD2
TGTGCCAGCAGTGAGCCGACTAGCGGTGTCCCCGGGGAGCTGTTTTTT
CASSEPTSGVPGELFF
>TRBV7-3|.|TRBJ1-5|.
TGTGCCAGCAGCTCCAGGGACGGGAGAGATCAGCCCCAGCATTTT
CASSSRDGRDQPQHF
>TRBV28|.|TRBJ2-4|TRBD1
TGTGCCAGCAGCAGGGACAGGGCGAGCAAAAACAGTCAGTACTTC
CASSRDRASKNSQYF
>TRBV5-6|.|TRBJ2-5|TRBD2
TGTGCCAGCAGCTTCCTAGCGGGGGGACCGTACCAAGAGACCCAGTACTTC
CASSFLAGGPYQETQYF
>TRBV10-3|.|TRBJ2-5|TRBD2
TGTGCCATCAGCATAGCGGGAGGGAGAGAGACCCAGTACTTC
CAISIAGGRETQYF
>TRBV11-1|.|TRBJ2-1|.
TGTGCCAGCAGAGACAGGTTGGTTGTGAGCAATGAGCAGTTCTTC
CASRDRLVVSNEQFF
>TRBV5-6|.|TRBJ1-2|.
TGTGCCAGCAGGGAGGCCCGGAACTATGGCTACACCTTC
CASREARNYGYTF
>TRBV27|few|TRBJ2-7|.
TGTGCCAGCAGTTTAAATGCAGGGGCCGAGCAGTACTTC
CASSLNAGAEQYF
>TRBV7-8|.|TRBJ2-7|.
TGTGCCAGCAGCCTTTGGGGGGACGAGCAGTACTTC
CASSLWGDEQYF
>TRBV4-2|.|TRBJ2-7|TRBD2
TGTGCCAGCAGCCAAGATATGGGAGGACTAGCGGCCTACGAGCAGTACTTC
CASSQDMGGLAAYEQYF
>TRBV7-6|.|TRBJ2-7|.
TGTGCCAGCAGCCCTGATCCTGGGGCCTTCGAGCAGTACTTC
CASSPDPGAFEQYF
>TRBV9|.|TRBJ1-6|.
TGTGCCAGCAGCGTAGAGGGACTTAATTCACCCCTCCACTTT
CASSVEGLNSPLHF
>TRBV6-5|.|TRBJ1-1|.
TGTGCCAGCGGACAGACCCGGAACACTGAAGCTTTCTTT
CASGQTRNTEAFF
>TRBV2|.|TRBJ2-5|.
TGTGCCAGCAGTGAAGGGACAAAGGAGACCCAGTACTTC
CASSEGTKETQYF
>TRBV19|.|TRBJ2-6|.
TGTGCCAGTAGTAACAGGGCCTCTGGGGCCAACGGCCTGACTTTC
CASSNRASGANGLTF
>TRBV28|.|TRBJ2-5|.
TGTGCCAGCAGCAGGGTTACGGGAGAGACCCAGTACTTC
CASSRVTGETQYF
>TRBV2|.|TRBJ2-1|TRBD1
TGTGCCAGCAGTACCGGGACAGGGAGGAACAATGAGCAGTTCTTC
CASSTGTGRNNEQFF
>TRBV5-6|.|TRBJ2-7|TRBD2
TGTGCCAGCAGCTTTAGCGGGGGGGCCTACGAGCAGTACTTC
CASSFSGGAYEQYF
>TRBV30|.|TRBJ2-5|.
TGTGCCTGGAGTCTCGGACGGTGGGAGGCAGAGACCCAGTACTTC
CAWSLGRWEAETQYF
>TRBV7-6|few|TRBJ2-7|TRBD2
TGTGCCAGCAGTCCGCTCAGCGGGGGGCCCTCCTACGAGCAGTACTTC
CASSPLSGGPSYEQYF
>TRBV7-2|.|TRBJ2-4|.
TGTGCCAGCAGCTCCAAAAACAGTCAGTACTTC
CASSSKNSQYF
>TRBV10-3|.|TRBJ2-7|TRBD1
TGTGCCATCAGGAGGGACAGTAGCTCCTACGAGCAGTACTTC
CAIRRDSSSYEQYF
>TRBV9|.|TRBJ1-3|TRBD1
TGTGCCAGCAGCGAGGGGACAGACGGCTACGGAAACACCATATATTTT
CASSEGTDGYGNTIYF
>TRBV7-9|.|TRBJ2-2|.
TGTGCCAGCAGGAGAGGGCCTAACACCGGGGAGCTGTTTTTT
CASRRGPNTGELFF
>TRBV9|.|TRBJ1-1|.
TGTGCCTCGCAGGGTGGGAACACTGAAGCTTTCTTT
CASQGGNTEAFF
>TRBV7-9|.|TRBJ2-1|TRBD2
TGTGCCAGCAGCGGGAGGGAATGGACGCGGGGGAATGAGCAGTTCTTC
CASSGREWTRGNEQFF
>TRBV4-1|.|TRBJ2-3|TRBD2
TGCGCCAGCAGCCCAGTGCTAGCGGGGGGGGGCACAGATACGCAGTATTTT
CASSPVLAGGGTDTQYF
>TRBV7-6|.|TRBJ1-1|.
TGTGCCAGCAGCACAGCTACAGGATCGAACACTGAAGCTTTCTTT
CASSTATGSNTEAFF
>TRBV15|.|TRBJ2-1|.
TGTGCCACCAGCAGGCCGGGGAGGAACAATGAGCAGTTCTTC
CATSRPGRNNEQFF
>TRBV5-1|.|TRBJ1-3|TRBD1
TGCGCCAGCAGCTTGGGTCCGGGACAGATGATCGGAGATTCTGGAAACACCATATATTTT
CASSLGPGQMIGDSGNTIYF
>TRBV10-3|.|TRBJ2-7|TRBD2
TGTGCCATATGGACTAGCGGCCTCGGAGAGCAGTACTTC
CAIWTSGLGEQYF
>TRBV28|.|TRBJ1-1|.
TGTGCCAGTTCGCAAGGGGGGGGGAACACTGAAGCTTTCTTT
CASSQGGGNTEAFF
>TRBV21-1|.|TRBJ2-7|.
TGTGCCAGCAGCAAAAAAGGTGGAGGGAGGCCCGACTTC
CASSKKGGGRPDF
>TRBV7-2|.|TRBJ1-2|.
TGTGCCAGCAGCTTACCACAGGACTATGGCTACACCTTC
CASSLPQDYGYTF
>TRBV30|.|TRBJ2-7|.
TGTGCCTGGAGTGTGAGCGGCTACGAGCAGTACTTC
CAWSVSGYEQYF
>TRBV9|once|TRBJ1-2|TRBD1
TGTGCCAGCAGCCGCATGGAGGGGGCCAACTATGGCTACACCTTC
CASSRMEGANYGYTF
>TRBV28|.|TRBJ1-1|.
TGTGCCAGCATCCCTGGGGGGTACGCGAACACTGAAGCTTTCTTT
CASIPGGYANTEAFF
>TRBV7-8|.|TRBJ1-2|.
TGTGCCAGCAGTCAGGGACAAGTATATGGCTACACCTTC
CASSQGQVYGYTF
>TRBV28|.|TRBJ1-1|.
TGTGCCAGCAGAAGAGTTACTGAAGCTTTCTTT
CASRRVTEAFF
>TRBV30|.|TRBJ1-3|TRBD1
TGTGCCTGGAGTGTTCAGGGGGCATACGGAAACACCATATATTTT
CAWSVQGAYGNTIYF
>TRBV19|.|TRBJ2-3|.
TGTGCCAGTACCATAGGCCCCGGGAATACGCAGTATTTT
CASTIGPGNTQYF
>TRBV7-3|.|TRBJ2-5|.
TGTGCCAGCAGCTTAAAACATACAGAGACCCAGTACTTC
CASSLKHTETQYF
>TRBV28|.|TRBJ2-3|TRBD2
TGTGCCAGCAGTTTGGGGACTAGCGGGACCACAGATACGCAGTATTTT
CASSLGTSGTTDTQYF
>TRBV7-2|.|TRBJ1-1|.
TGTGCCAGCAGCTTAGCATCTGTGCAGGGGGCTTTCTTT
CASSLASVQGAFF
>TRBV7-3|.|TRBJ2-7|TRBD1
TGTGCCAGCAGCTTACTTCCCCCGGGACAGGGGGCGAACGAGCAGTACTTC
CASSLLPPGQGANEQYF
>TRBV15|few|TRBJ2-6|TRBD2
TGTGCCACCAGCAGAGGACTAGCGGGTCGCTCTGGGGCCAACGGCCTGACTTTC
CATSRGLAGRSGANGLTF
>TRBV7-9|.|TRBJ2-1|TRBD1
TGTGCCAGCAGCGTCTCAGGGGGCAACCTATACAATGAGCAGTTCTTC
CASSVSGGNLYNEQFF
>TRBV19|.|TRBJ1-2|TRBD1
TGTGCCAGTAGTTTTGGACAGGGGAACTATGGCTACACCTTC
CASSFGQGNYGYTF